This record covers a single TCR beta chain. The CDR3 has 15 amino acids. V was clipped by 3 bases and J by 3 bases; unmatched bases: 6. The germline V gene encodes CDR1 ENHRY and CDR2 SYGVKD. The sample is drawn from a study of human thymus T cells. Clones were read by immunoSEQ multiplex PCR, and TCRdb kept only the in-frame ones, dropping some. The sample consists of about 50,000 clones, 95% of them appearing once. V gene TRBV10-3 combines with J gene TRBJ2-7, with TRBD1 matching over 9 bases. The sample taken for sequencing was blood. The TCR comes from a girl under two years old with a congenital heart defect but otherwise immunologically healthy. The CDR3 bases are TGTGCCATCAGTGACTCCGGACAGGGGATCTACGAGCAGTACTTC. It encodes CAISDSGQGIYEQYF.